These 20 T cell receptor beta chains originate from one sample sequenced in a study of blood T cell repertoires in COVID-19. Generated by immunoSEQ multiplex PCR, the TCRdb table keeps only in-frame clones and is missing some. The table lists 100,000 to 150,000 clones, around 83% of them singletons, with 8.5% to 10% in the top ten. Sequencing was carried out using peripheral blood. These TCRs come from a man aged 35-49 years with active or convalescent COVID-19.

In its sample, this clone was seen a few times. The genes are TRBV28 and TRBJ2-2, with no clear D. V lost 5 bases and J lost 1, with 5 bases in between. Germline CDR1 reads MDHEN; CDR2 reads SYDVKM. The length of the CDR3 is 13 residues. CDR3 protein: CASSQKNTGELFF. The CDR3 DNA is TGTGCCAGCAGTCAGAAGAACACCGGGGAGCTGTTTTTT.

This sequence joins TRBV12-3 or TRBV12-4 and TRBJ2-7; possibly TRBD1 for D (5 bases). This CDR3 region has 12 residues. V lost 6 bases and J lost 6, with 12 bases in between. CDR3 loop: CASRLQVSEQYF. DNA for the CDR3: TGTGCCAGCAGATTACAGGTTTCCGAGCAGTACTTC.

The chain couples TRBV7-8 to TRBJ2-1, with 7 nucleotides matching TRBD1. The V gene's germline CDR1 is SGHVS and CDR2 FQNEAQ. The CDR3 has 16 amino acids. J lost 7 bases, V lost 4 bases, and 13 bases had no gene match. CDR3 in amino acids: CASSSSKGQRMNEQFF. The CDR3 DNA reads as TGTGCCAGCAGCTCCTCTAAGGGACAGAGGATGAATGAGCAGTTCTTC.

The chain carries TRBV13 and TRBJ1-1; weak D call: TRBD1 (6 bases). CDR1 is PRHDT and CDR2 is FYEKMQ in the germline V gene (reference sequence). The CDR3 runs to 14 residues. Trimming stripped 5 bases from V and 1 base from J, with 11 bases between. The CDR3: CASSGGWGNTEAFF. The CDR3 nucleotides read TGTGCCAGCAGCGGGGGCTGGGGGAACACTGAAGCTTTCTTT.

The genes are TRBV2 and TRBJ2-7; TRBD1 agrees at 9 bases. The CDR3 consists of 15 residues. The germline V gene encodes CDR1 SNHLY and CDR2 FYNNEI. V gave up 6 bases and J gave up 1 base; unmatched junction bases: 7. The CDR3 DNA reads TGTGCCAGCAGAGACGGACAGGGGCCTTCCTACGAGCAGTACTTC. Encoded protein: CASRDGQGPSYEQYF. Full variable domain (missing parts from reference TRBV2 and TRBJ2-7): EPEVTQTPSHQVTQMGQEVILRCVPISNHLYFYWYRQILGQKVEFLVSFYNNEISEKSEIFDDQFSVERPDGSNFTLKIRSTKLEDSAMYFCASRDGQGPSYEQYFGPGTRLTVT.

V usage is TRBV6-5 and J usage is TRBJ2-1, with 10 nucleotides matching TRBD2. The CDR3 runs to 15 residues. CDR1 is MNHEY, CDR2 SVGAGI, per germline. Trimming at V came to 5 bases and at J to 4 bases, leaving 5 bases not matched to a gene. The CDR3 here is CASSLASGGYNEQFF. The CDR3 nucleotides read TGTGCCAGCAGTCTGGCTAGCGGGGGATACAATGAGCAGTTCTTC.

The V call is TRBV5-4, the J call TRBJ1-2, with 8 nucleotides matching TRBD1. This CDR3 region has 13 residues. V was clipped by 4 bases and J by 3 bases; unmatched bases: 2. Germline lookup yields CDR1 SGHNT and CDR2 YYREEE (reference sequence). The CDR3 bases are TGTGCCAGCAGCCTGGGACAGGACTATGGCTACACCTTC. As protein: CASSLGQDYGYTF.

Comments on this clone: The same CDR3 is also encoded by other DNA sequences in this sample. The J gene is TRBJ2-5, the V gene TRBV18; D uncertain. There are 13 residues in the CDR3. The germline gives CDR1 KGHSH, CDR2 LQKENI. The V end lost 3 bases, the J end lost 2 bases, and 7 bases lay between the germline ends. In DNA form, the CDR3 reads TGTGCCAGCTCACCCGGTCTACAAGAGACCCAGTACTTC. The encoded protein is CASSPGLQETQYF. The full variable domain, with the rest looked up from reference TRBV18 and TRBJ2-5, is NAGVMQNPRHLVRRRGQEARLRCSPMKGHSHVYWYRQLPEEGLKFMVYLQKENIIDESGMPKERFSAEFPKEGPSILRIQQVVRGDSAAYFCASSPGLQETQYFGPGTRLLVL.

The chain uses TRBV19 and TRBJ2-7, with D possibly TRBD1 on 6 matching bases. V was cut by 4 bases and J by 4 bases, with 11 bases left in between. The CDR3 runs to 13 residues. Germline V gene sequence: CDR1 LNHDA, CDR2 SQIVND (reference sequence). The CDR3 nucleotides are TGTGCCAGTAGTAGGGGGACACCTTACGAGCAGTACTTC. Amino acids: CASSRGTPYEQYF.

This clone was observed once. The chain is built from TRBV11-2 and TRBJ1-2; TRBD1 matches at 8 bases. V shed 4 bases and J 2 bases; nucleotides not matched to a gene: 3. Germline CDR1 is SGHAT and CDR2 is FQNNGV. The CDR3 runs to 14 residues. The CDR3 region has the DNA TGTGCCAGCAGCTATGGGACAGGAAACTATGGCTACACCTTC. As protein: CASSYGTGNYGYTF.

The rearrangement joins TRBV6-5 to TRBJ2-7; 7 bases align to TRBD1. The trim removed 0 bases at V and 2 bases at J, leaving 4 bases unmatched. The CDR3 extends over 15 amino acids. The germline V gene encodes CDR1 MNHEY and CDR2 SVGAGI. CDR3 nucleotides: TGTGCCAGCAGTTACTCTCGGGACAGAGCCTACGAGCAGTACTTC. This encodes CASSYSRDRAYEQYF.

This clone was observed once. This rearrangement joins TRBV10-3 to TRBJ2-6; TRBD2 might be the D (6 bases). Germline CDR1 reads ENHRY; CDR2 reads SYGVKD. Trimming removed 8 bases from V and 0 bases from J, with 11 bases in between. This CDR3 spans 15 amino acids. The CDR3 nucleotides read TGTGCCATCTGGGGGGTAGACTCTGGGGCCAACGTCCTGACTTTC. Residues: CAIWGVDSGANVLTF.

The V and J genes are TRBV5-1 and TRBJ2-7, with D unresolved. The CDR3 sequence is 13 residues long. The germline V gene encodes CDR1 SGHRS and CDR2 YFSETQ. V was shortened by 4 bases and J by 2 bases, with 10 bases between the two germline ends. CDR3 sequence (DNA): TGCGCCAGCAGCCTAGACGGAGCCTACGAGCAGTACTTC. Its translation is CASSLDGAYEQYF.

The count of this clone is one. V is TRBV6-6 and J is TRBJ2-1, with 9 bases that match TRBD1. J was trimmed by 5 bases and V by 5 bases; bases with no gene match: 16. Germline values: CDR1 MNHNY, CDR2 SVGAGI (reference sequence). This CDR3 contains 18 residues. The CDR3 DNA is TGTGCCAGCAGTCGAAGCGGTTACACAGGGGGCGAACACAATGAGCAGTTCTTC. It translates to CASSRSGYTGGEHNEQFF.

The chain carries TRBV19 and TRBJ1-2, with 9 nucleotides matching TRBD1. V trimming: 2 bases; J trimming: 8 bases; junction bases outside the gene matches: 6. The CDR3 totals 14 residues. Germline V gives CDR1 LNHDA, CDR2 SQIVND (reference sequence). CDR3 coding DNA: TGTGCCAGTAGTATATGGGACAGGGTCGACGGCTACACCTTC. Protein: CASSIWDRVDGYTF.

The chain recombines TRBV7-2 with TRBJ2-3, with 11 bases matching TRBD2. In germline, CDR1 is SGHTA, CDR2 FQGNSA. V shed 2 bases, J shed 10 bases, and the junction held 11 bases outside the gene matches. CDR3 length: 16 residues. CDR3 region: CASSLTQTSGGNAQYF. The CDR3 nucleotides are TGTGCCAGCAGCTTAACACAAACTAGCGGGGGTAATGCGCAGTATTTT.

The genes are TRBV6-5 and TRBJ2-3; D perhaps matches TRBD2 (7 bases). The V gene lost 8 bases and the J gene lost 6 bases, with 15 bases spanning the gap. The germline V gene has CDR1 MNHEY and CDR2 SVGAGI. The CDR3 is 13 amino acids. The CDR3: CASVPGGGDTQYF. As DNA, the CDR3 is TGTGCCAGCGTACCGGGGGGCGGGGATACGCAGTATTTT.

The J gene is TRBJ1-4, the V gene TRBV6-5; D gene ambiguous. The V end lost 0 bases, the J end lost 3 bases, and 8 bases lay between the germline ends. CDR3 length: 15 residues. Germline CDR1 MNHEY, CDR2 SVGAGI. CDR3 sequence reads: CASSYSATPNEKLFF. CDR3 nucleotide sequence: TGTGCCAGCAGTTACTCGGCCACCCCTAATGAAAAACTGTTTTTT.

The chain links TRBV2 to TRBJ1-2, with TRBD1 matching over 7 bases. Trimming at V came to 6 bases and at J to 8 bases, leaving 9 bases not matched to a gene. The germline gives CDR1 SNHLY, CDR2 FYNNEI. This CDR3 is built from 13 residues. The CDR3 bases are TGTGCCAGCAGGGACTTTGGGACAGTAGGCTACACCTTC. Protein sequence: CASRDFGTVGYTF.

This chain joins TRBV7-2 and TRBJ2-7; D is possibly TRBD2 (6 bases). Germline V gives CDR1 SGHTA, CDR2 FQGNSA. V lost 4 bases and J 6 bases, leaving 7 bases between the germline ends. CDR3 length: 11 residues. The CDR3 protein is CASSYGGEQYF. CDR3 bases: TGTGCCAGCAGCTACGGGGGCGAGCAGTACTTC. Combining the CDR3 with reference TRBV7-2 and TRBJ2-7 gives the whole variable domain GAGVSQSPSNKVTEKGKDVELRCDPISGHTALYWYRQSLGQGLEFLIYFQGNSAPDKSGLPSDRFSAERTGGSVSTLTIQRTQQEDSAVYLCASSYGGEQYFGPGTRLTVT.